Below are 31 T cell receptor beta chains sequenced from a single sample in a study of shared clonotypes between healthy human individuals. Clones were read by immunoSEQ multiplex PCR, and TCRdb kept only the in-frame ones, dropping some. The table shows 2.3 million or so clones, with over 90% occurring only once. Sequencing was performed on naive CD4+ T cells from PBMCs. The subset here: CD45RA+ positively selected. Source of these receptors: a young man in good health. Some clones in this sample may be carry-over from other donors' samples.

The chain combines TRBV27 with TRBJ1-3; 9 bases map to TRBD1. This CDR3 has 16 amino acids. V was pared by 3 bases and J by 2 bases, with 5 bases of the junction left unmatched. Germline assignment: CDR1 MNHEY and CDR2 SMNVEV (reference sequence). CDR3 loop: CASSFPTGGPGNTIYF. The CDR3 nucleotides read TGTGCCAGCAGTTTCCCAACAGGGGGCCCTGGAAACACCATATATTTT.

The chain links TRBV5-4 to TRBJ1-5; D call uncertain. CDR1 SGHNT and CDR2 YYREEE come from the germline V gene (reference sequence). V was clipped by 4 bases and J by 0 bases, with 8 bases between them. The CDR3 length is 14 residues. CDR3: CASSQVGSNQPQHF. The CDR3 nucleotides are TGTGCCAGCAGCCAAGTCGGTAGCAATCAGCCCCAGCATTTT.

Only a few counts were recorded for this clone. The same CDR3 also results from other DNA sequences found in this sample. The genes are TRBV28 and TRBJ1-3, with 7 positions matching TRBD1. This CDR3 has 14 residues. Germline CDR1 and CDR2: MDHEN and SYDVKM. J lost 0 bases, V lost 5 bases, and 1 base had no gene match. Here the CDR3 reads CASSRQGSGNTIYF. The DNA for the CDR3 is TGTGCCAGCAGTCGACAGGGCTCTGGAAACACCATATATTTT.

This sequence joins TRBV19 and TRBJ1-1, with TRBD1 matching 10 bases. The CDR3 runs 21 residues. V shed 8 bases and J 2 bases; nucleotides not matched to a gene: 26. Germline V gene lookup returns CDR1 LNHDA and CDR2 SQIVND (reference sequence). CDR3 protein: CASGRSPGGQGKIQRNTEAFF. The DNA for the CDR3 is TGTGCCAGTGGAAGAAGTCCGGGGGGACAGGGGAAAATACAACGAAACACTGAAGCTTTCTTT.

Details on this clone: The sample has other DNA sequences that encode this CDR3 too. The chain combines TRBV9 with TRBJ2-7; 8 positions match TRBD2. The germline V gene encodes CDR1 SGDLS and CDR2 YYNGEE. Trimming at V came to 0 bases and at J to 4 bases, leaving 6 bases not matched to a gene. The length of the CDR3 is 15 residues. The CDR3 DNA is TGTGCCAGCAGCGTAGACGGGGGGGCGCGGTACGAGCAGTACTTC. Residues: CASSVDGGARYEQYF.

This clone was counted between two and nine times. J is TRBJ1-1 and V is TRBV28, with 7 bases identical to TRBD1. CDR1 is MDHEN, CDR2 SYDVKM, per germline. This CDR3 contains 12 residues. The J segment lost 7 bases and the V segment lost 5 bases, leaving 4 bases of the junction unmatched. The CDR3 nucleotides are TGTGCCAGCAGTCAACAGGGGAATGAAGCTTTCTTT. Translated, it gives CASSQQGNEAFF.

The V call is TRBV5-1, the J call TRBJ2-3, with a weak D call TRBD2 (6 bases). Germline V gene lookup returns CDR1 SGHRS and CDR2 YFSETQ. The ends were cut back, 4 bases at V and 6 bases at J, with 21 bases in the middle. This CDR3 is built from 16 residues. The CDR3 nucleotides are TGCGCCAGCAGCGAAGGCGGGCGGGGAGGTACGGATACGCAGTATTTT. This sequence encodes CASSEGGRGGTDTQYF.

Points on this clone: The sample holds other DNA sequences that translate to the same CDR3. V usage is TRBV29-1 and J usage is TRBJ1-1; maybe TRBD1 (5 bases). This CDR3 has 12 amino acids. Germline CDR1 is SQVTM and CDR2 is ANQGSEA. Trimming removed 2 bases from V and 4 bases from J, with 8 bases in between. Here the CDR3 reads CSVEQGGTEAFF. The DNA for the CDR3 is TGCAGCGTTGAACAGGGTGGCACTGAAGCTTTCTTT.

The chain joins TRBV28 to TRBJ1-2, with 8 bases that match TRBD1. Germline V gene data show CDR1 as MDHEN and CDR2 as SYDVKM. With V trimmed by 7 bases and J by 8 bases, 9 bases remained unmatched. The CDR3 runs to 13 residues. CDR3 in DNA: TGTGCCAGCACATATCAGGGGGCGGTCGGCTACACCTTC. This codes for CASTYQGAVGYTF.

The chain carries TRBV2 and TRBJ2-1, with D uncertain. Germline CDR1 is SNHLY and CDR2 is FYNNEI. The CDR3 is made up of 14 amino acids. The V end was cut by 3 bases, the J end by 15 bases, with 21 bases between. CDR3 in amino acids: CASSDPAIPPPPFF. The CDR3 coding sequence is TGTGCCAGCAGTGATCCCGCAATCCCCCCACCCCCGTTCTTC.

CDR3 DNA sequence: TGTGCCAGCAGCCGTCCCGGGGGGACCGGGGAGCTGTTTTTT. Encoded protein: CASSRPGGTGELFF. The genes are TRBV7-2 and TRBJ2-2; 7 positions agree with TRBD2. V was pared by 5 bases and J by 5 bases, with 5 bases of the junction left unmatched. The CDR3 has 14 amino acids. Germline-derived CDR1 and CDR2 are SGHTA and FQGNSA.

Concerning this clone: In the same sample, other DNA sequences code for this CDR3. The chain is built from TRBV18 and TRBJ1-1; no clear D gene. Trimming took off 0 bases at V and 1 base at J, with 6 bases between the two ends. The CDR3 consists of 14 residues. From germline, CDR1 is KGHSH and CDR2 LQKENI. The CDR3 region is CASSPPPGNTEAFF. The DNA of the CDR3 is TGTGCCAGCTCACCACCCCCGGGGAACACTGAAGCTTTCTTT.

The chain joins TRBV5-6 to TRBJ1-1; perhaps TRBD1 as D (5 bases). CDR3 size: 11 residues. The germline gives CDR1 SGHDT, CDR2 YYEEEE. V lost 1 base to trimming and J lost 11 bases, with 9 bases between them. As DNA, the CDR3 is TGTGCCAGCAGCTTGTCGGGGGAGGCTTTCTTT. This sequence encodes CASSLSGEAFF.

The chain links TRBV28 to TRBJ1-1; no clear D gene. The CDR3 is 13 residues long. V was pared by 7 bases and J by 1 base, with 10 bases between. Germline lookup yields CDR1 MDHEN and CDR2 SYDVKM. The CDR3 DNA follows: TGTGCCAGCACCATATTAACGAACACTGAAGCTTTCTTT. Protein sequence: CASTILTNTEAFF.

V and J are TRBV27 and TRBJ2-2; 12 bases are a match to TRBD2. This CDR3 has 14 residues. V trimming: 9 bases; J trimming: 5 bases; junction bases outside the gene matches: 4. Germline values: CDR1 MNHEY, CDR2 SMNVEV (reference sequence). CDR3 nucleotides: TGTGCCAGTCGACTAGCGGGAGTTACCGGGGAGCTGTTTTTT. Translation gives CASRLAGVTGELFF.

V is TRBV5-1 and J is TRBJ1-1; weak D call: TRBD1 (5 bases). Looked up from germline, CDR1 is SGHRS and CDR2 is YFSETQ. The CDR3 runs to 13 residues. V shed 4 bases and J shed 9 bases, with 16 bases lying between them. The CDR3 spells CASSQRTGRKAFF. For the CDR3, the DNA is TGCGCCAGCAGCCAAAGAACAGGAAGAAAAGCTTTCTTT.

The rearrangement joins TRBV10-3 to TRBJ1-4; D is possibly TRBD1 (5 bases). CDR3 length: 15 amino acids. Germline CDR1 is ENHRY and CDR2 is SYGVKD. V was cut by 7 bases and J by 5 bases, with 17 bases left in between. The CDR3 DNA sequence: TGTGCCATCAAGGCGGAGGCGGGGGTCAATGAAAAACTGTTTTTT. Its protein product is CAIKAEAGVNEKLFF.

The gene calls are TRBV28 and TRBJ1-2; D uncertain. The V and J ends lost 6 bases and 5 bases respectively, with 13 bases between them. CDR3 length: 13 amino acids. Germline loops: CDR1 MDHEN, CDR2 SYDVKM. CDR3 region: CASRQRTGYGYTF. In DNA, the CDR3 is TGTGCCAGCAGGCAGAGGACGGGATATGGCTACACCTTC.

This chain connects TRBV6-1 to TRBJ2-2; 13 nucleotides match TRBD2. The CDR3 loop spans 18 amino acids. Germline assignment: CDR1 MNHNS and CDR2 SASEGT. After removal of 4 bases from V and 4 bases from J, the junction contained 9 bases not matched to a gene. CDR3: CASSATGRLAGGTGELFF. The CDR3 DNA follows: TGTGCCAGCAGTGCGACAGGCAGACTAGCGGGAGGCACCGGGGAGCTGTTTTTT.

The chain carries TRBV30 and TRBJ1-6, with D maybe TRBD1 (6 bases). Germline values: CDR1 GTSNPN, CDR2 SVGIG (reference sequence). V shed 1 base and J shed 9 bases, with 13 bases lying between them. The CDR3 loop spans 14 amino acids. CDR3 bases: TGTGCCTGGAGTGCACAGGGATTAGGTTCACCCCTCCACTTT. It is translated as CAWSAQGLGSPLHF.

With regard to this clone: Other DNA sequences in this sample translate to the same CDR3. The rearrangement uses TRBV5-1 and TRBJ2-7; no definite D call. V was pared by 0 bases and J by 3 bases, with 4 bases between. CDR3 size: 12 residues. Germline CDR1 reads SGHRS; CDR2 reads YFSETQ. The CDR3 spells CASSLDRYEQYF. CDR3 nucleotides: TGCGCCAGCAGCTTGGATCGCTACGAGCAGTACTTC.

J is TRBJ1-1 and V is TRBV6-5; maybe TRBD1 (5 bases). The CDR3 spans 13 residues. Germline V gene data show CDR1 as MNHEY and CDR2 as SVGAGI. Trimming cost V 6 bases and J 3 bases, with 11 bases left between them. CDR3 DNA: TGTGCCAGCAGCCGGGGGGGTGACACTGAAGCTTTCTTT. This encodes CASSRGGDTEAFF.

This clone occurred a few times. Other DNA sequences in this specimen translate into the identical CDR3. This sequence joins TRBV6-5 and TRBJ1-1; D call uncertain. From germline, CDR1 is MNHEY and CDR2 SVGAGI. V lost 9 bases and J lost 1, with 12 bases in between. The CDR3 spans 13 residues. The CDR3 here is CASLPAGNTEAFF. In DNA form, the CDR3 reads TGTGCCAGTCTCCCGGCGGGGAACACTGAAGCTTTCTTT.

The chain has TRBV6-6 and TRBJ2-7, with a possible D match to TRBD1 (6 bases). The CDR3 is 13 amino acids. Germline V gene data show CDR1 as MNHNY and CDR2 as SVGAGI (reference sequence). V dropped 5 bases and J dropped 1 base, with 9 bases sitting between them. The CDR3 sequence: CASSRGQSYEQYF. In DNA form, the CDR3 reads TGTGCCAGCAGTCGCGGACAGTCCTACGAGCAGTACTTC.

CDR3 in DNA: TGTGCCAGCCGCGGGAGGGCCATCCAAGAGACCCAGTACTTC. As protein: CASRGRAIQETQYF. The V gene is TRBV6-5, the J gene TRBJ2-5; 9 bases match TRBD2. The CDR3 extends over 14 amino acids. V trimming: 8 bases; J trimming: 1 base; junction bases outside the gene matches: 5. Germline CDR1 is MNHEY and CDR2 is SVGAGI.

V usage is TRBV5-5 and J usage is TRBJ1-5; D not resolved. V was cut by 0 bases and J by 2 bases, with 9 bases left in between. The CDR3 length is 15 residues. Germline CDR1 reads SGHKS; CDR2 reads YYEKEE (reference sequence). CDR3 nucleotide sequence: TGTGCCAGCAGCTTGGACCCAGGACGCAATCAGCCCCAGCATTTT. Protein product: CASSLDPGRNQPQHF.

Notes on this clone: The identical CDR3 is also encoded by other nucleotide sequences in the sample. J is TRBJ2-6 and V is TRBV29-1; no reliable D call. V was trimmed by 6 bases and J by 1 base, leaving 10 bases between them. This CDR3 has 14 residues. Germline V gene lookup returns CDR1 SQVTM and CDR2 ANQGSEA. The CDR3: CSVPTGSGANVLTF. The CDR3 nucleotides are TGCAGCGTACCGACCGGGTCTGGGGCCAACGTCCTGACTTTC. Variable domain in full (rest from reference TRBV29-1 and TRBJ2-6): SAVISQKPSRDICQRGTSLTIQCQVDSQVTMMFWYRQQPGQSLTLIATANQGSEATYESGFVIDKFPISRPNLTFSTLTVSNMSPEDSSIYLCSVPTGSGANVLTFGAGSRLTVL.

This chain uses TRBV25-1 with TRBJ1-1; D may be TRBD1 (5 bases). Trimming stripped 8 bases from V and 2 bases from J, with 18 bases between. The CDR3 is 15 residues long. Germline lookup yields CDR1 MGHDK and CDR2 SYGVNS. The DNA for the CDR3 is TGTGCCAGCCAACGCCGGGCCGGGGCCAACACTGAAGCTTTCTTT. Translating gives CASQRRAGANTEAFF.

The chain employs TRBV28 and TRBJ1-3; maybe TRBD1 (5 bases). CDR3 length: 14 residues. V lost 5 bases, J lost 4 bases, and 12 bases lay in between. Germline V CDR1 and CDR2: MDHEN, SYDVKM. The CDR3 region has the DNA TGTGCCAGCAGTAAGGGGTTCGCCGGAAACACCATATATTTT. It codes for CASSKGFAGNTIYF. Together with reference TRBV28 and TRBJ1-3, the CDR3 gives the full variable domain: DVKVTQSSRYLVKRTGEKVFLECVQDMDHENMFWYRQDPGLGLRLIYFSYDVKMKEKGDIPEGYSVSREKKERFSLILESASTNQTSMYLCASSKGFAGNTIYFGEGSWLTVV.

V is TRBV7-9 and J is TRBJ2-7, with unresolved D. V was pared by 4 bases and J by 5 bases, with 12 bases between. The CDR3 contains 13 residues. CDR1 and CDR2 (germline): SEHNR, FQNEAQ (reference sequence). The CDR3 nucleotides are TGTGCCAGCAGCTCTGGAGCTGGCGACGAGCAGTACTTC. Encoded protein: CASSSGAGDEQYF. The full variable domain, rest sourced from reference TRBV7-9 and TRBJ2-7, is DTGVSQNPRHKITKRGQNVTFRCDPISEHNRLYWYRQTLGQGPEFLTYFQNEAQLEKSRLLSDRFSAERPKGSFSTLEIQRTEQGDSAMYLCASSSGAGDEQYFGPGTRLTVT.

In the case of this clone: The same CDR3 arises from other DNA sequences in this sample as well. This rearrangement joins TRBV6-5 to TRBJ2-7; 11 nucleotides line up with TRBD2. The CDR3 consists of 13 residues. Germline values: CDR1 MNHEY, CDR2 SVGAGI. With V trimmed by 6 bases and J by 5 bases, 3 bases remained unmatched. The CDR3 sequence is CASRVAGGDEQYF. In nucleotides, the CDR3 is TGTGCCAGCAGAGTAGCGGGAGGGGACGAGCAGTACTTC.